This entry is about one T cell receptor beta chain. Its antigen remains unknown. The sample is drawn from a study of identical twins. Study results and caveats: In cord blood, abundant beta clonotypes had fewer insertions; memory showed no trend.

TCRdb itself ran the 5' RACE reads through MiXCR, one entry per CDR3 protein. The repertoire has around 1.7 million distinct CDR3 sequences, more than 30% of them found once; the top ten carry approximately 0.29%. V was clipped by 5 bases and J by 3 bases; unmatched bases: 10. This CDR3 is built from 14 residues. Germline loops: CDR1 SQVTM, CDR2 ANQGSEA. Everyone who gave samples was a healthy Caucasian. The source material was cord blood. This clonotype originated in a newborn girl in good health. V and J are TRBV29-1 and TRBJ2-7; 7 nucleotides agree with TRBD1. CDR3 amino acids: CSVTFGAGGYEQYF. CDR3 sequence (DNA): TGCAGCGTTACCTTTGGGGCAGGGGGCTACGAGCAGTACTTC.